What follows are 2 T cell receptor beta chains derived from one specimen sequenced in a study of T cells after somatic rescue of genetic block. Profiled with immunoSEQ multiplex PCR; TCRdb holds only in-frame clones, not every one. The sample yields 80,000 to 100,000 clones, more than 80% seen once. Specimen: peripheral blood mononuclear cells (PBMCs). Receptors were obtained from a woman aged 18 to 35.

The CDR3 loop is CASSIVGLGGINEQFF. CDR3 in DNA: TGTGCCAGTAGTATAGTAGGGCTAGGGGGTATTAATGAGCAGTTCTTC. The chain combines TRBV19 with TRBJ2-1; tentatively, D is TRBD1 (6 bases). Trimming took 1 base from V and 7 from J, leaving 17 bases between them. The CDR3 has 16 amino acids. Germline V gene lookup returns CDR1 LNHDA and CDR2 SQIVND (reference sequence).

To note about this clone: This sample includes further DNA sequences coding for the same CDR3. CDR3: CASSLYRGGTDTQYF. The CDR3 nucleotides read TGTGCCAGCAGTTTATACCGGGGGGGCACAGATACGCAGTATTTT. The V gene is TRBV27, the J gene TRBJ2-3, with TRBD2 matching 7 bases. The V segment lost 1 base and the J segment 1 base; nucleotides outside the gene matches: 2. Germline assignment: CDR1 MNHEY and CDR2 SMNVEV (reference sequence). There are 15 residues in the CDR3.